The sequence of this T cell receptor beta chain was determined in a study of T cell repertoires in cytomegalovirus infection (dated by TCRdb to about 2019). Study-level background: The peptide stimulations were aimed at well-studied HLA-B-restricted epitopes as well as recently identified HLA-C-restricted CMV epitopes, whose presentation resists viral immunomodulation. Donor HLA type was relevant to the analysis, because carriage of CMV infection together with the matching HLA type was indicated by public TCR beta signatures.

There are 17 amino acids in the CDR3, from cysteine to phenylalanine inclusive. CDR3 DNA only is kept here, 51 bases in frame from base 1. V loses 5 bases, J loses 7 bases, and the germline ends lie 24 bases apart. CDR1 and CDR2, looked up from the germline V gene (reference sequence), are LNHNV and YYDKDF. The treatment or condition label on this specimen signifies: in vitro stimulation with specific CMV peptide epitopes to enrich CMV-specific T cells. Sequencing used an Illumina HiSeq 1500. TCRdb reprocessed the public reads (quality trimming at Q25 with fastp, clone calling with MiXCR) and kept in-frame beta chains. Records with the same CDR3 protein are collapsed into one entry carrying the most frequent genes and DNA. This sample is represented by approximately 910,000 distinct CDR3 sequences; less than 35% of them were singletons. Of the sample, 11% to 15% is held by the ten largest clones. Concerning this clonotype: Its antigen remains undetermined. Nothing much larger sits one base from this clone, and base qualities are not available.

What the work shows at the level of the full study, not this receptor alone: In both this cohort and an independent cohort of a few hundred donors, the cumulative frequency of public TCR beta family members distinguished carriers of CMV infection plus the relevant HLA type. The ex vivo response was dominated by HLA-C-restricted CMV-specific TCR beta clonotypes, and the single most frequent clonotype in two of eight donors was supplied by these HLA-C-restricted clonotypes.

The sample was cultured CD8+ T cells from PBMCs, taken from culture after CMV antigen stimulation. The rearranged chain carries TRBV15 and TRBJ2-1; TRBD2 is perhaps the D gene, given 6 matching bases. This sequence originates from a human donor in good health (CMV status not recorded). Some clones in this sample may be carry-over from other donors' samples. CDR3 sequence: CATSFRGRGEGENEQFF. The DNA sequence is given as TGTGCCACCAGCTTCCGGGGGAGAGGGGAAGGAGAAAATGAGCAGTTCTTC.